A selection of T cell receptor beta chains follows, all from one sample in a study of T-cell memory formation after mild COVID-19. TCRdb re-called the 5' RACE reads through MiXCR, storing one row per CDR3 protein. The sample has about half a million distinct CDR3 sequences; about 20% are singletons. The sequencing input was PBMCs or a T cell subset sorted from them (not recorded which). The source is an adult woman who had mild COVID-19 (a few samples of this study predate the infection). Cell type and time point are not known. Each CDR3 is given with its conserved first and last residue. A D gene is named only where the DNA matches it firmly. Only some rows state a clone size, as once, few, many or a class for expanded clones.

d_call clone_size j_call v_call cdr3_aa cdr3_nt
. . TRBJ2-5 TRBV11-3 CASSDTSETQYF TGTGCCAGCAGCGATACTTCAGAGACCCAGTACTTC
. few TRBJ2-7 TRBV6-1 CASSDNGSYEQYF TGTGCCAGCAGTGACAACGGGTCCTACGAGCAGTACTTC
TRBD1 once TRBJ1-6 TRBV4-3 CASSHDRDYNSPLHF TGCGCCAGCAGCCATGACAGGGACTATAATTCACCCCTCCACTTT
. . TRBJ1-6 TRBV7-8 CASSQPLDNSPLHF TGTGCCAGCAGTCAACCGTTAGATAATTCACCCCTCCACTTT
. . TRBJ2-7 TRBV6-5 CASTQREDFSSYEQYF TGTGCCAGCACCCAGAGGGAGGACTTCAGCTCCTACGAGCAGTACTTC
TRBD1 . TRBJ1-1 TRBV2 CASSRAGTGGQGRDTEAFF TGTGCCAGCAGTCGAGCTGGGACAGGGGGTCAGGGACGGGACACTGAAGCTTTCTTT
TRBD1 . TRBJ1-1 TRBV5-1 CASSANRGVGTEAFF TGCGCCAGCAGCGCTAACAGGGGAGTAGGAACTGAAGCTTTCTTT
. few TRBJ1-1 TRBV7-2 CASSLVGQGTDTEAFF TGTGCCAGCAGCTTAGTGGGGCAGGGAACGGACACTGAAGCTTTCTTT
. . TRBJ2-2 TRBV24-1 CATGLPRGVQGGNTGELFF TGTGCCACCGGCCTCCCTAGGGGCGTGCAGGGTGGAAACACCGGGGAGCTGTTTTTT
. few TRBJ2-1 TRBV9 CASSPSGLPGPYNEQFF TGTGCCAGCAGCCCATCAGGGTTGCCCGGACCTTACAATGAGCAGTTCTTC
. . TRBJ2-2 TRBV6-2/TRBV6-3 CASSKTGPGELFF TGTGCCAGCAGCAAAACGGGGCCCGGGGAGCTGTTTTTT
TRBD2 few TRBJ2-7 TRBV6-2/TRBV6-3 CASSPSSGESYEQYF TGTGCCAGCAGTCCTTCTAGCGGAGAGTCCTACGAGCAGTACTTC
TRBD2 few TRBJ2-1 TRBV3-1 CASSPFLAGASNEQFF TGTGCCAGCAGCCCCTTTCTAGCGGGAGCTTCAAATGAGCAGTTCTTC
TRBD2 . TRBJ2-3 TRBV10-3 CAISESPLAGRGDTQYF TGTGCCATCAGTGAGTCCCCACTAGCGGGAAGGGGAGATACGCAGTATTTT
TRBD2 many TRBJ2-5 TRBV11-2 CASSFGRTSGQETQYF TGTGCCAGCAGCTTTGGACGGACTAGCGGCCAAGAGACCCAGTACTTC
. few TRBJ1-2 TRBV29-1 CSVDKGYGYTF TGCAGCGTTGATAAAGGCTATGGCTACACCTTC
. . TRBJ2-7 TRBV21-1 CASSTRTGAYEQYF TGTGCCAGCAGCACCCGGACAGGGGCCTACGAGCAGTACTTC
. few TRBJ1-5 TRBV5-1 CASSLGQAENQPQHF TGCGCCAGCAGCTTGGGACAGGCCGAGAATCAGCCCCAGCATTTT
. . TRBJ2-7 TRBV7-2 CASSLAETPPYEQYF TGTGCCAGCAGCTTAGCCGAGACCCCCCCGTACGAGCAGTACTTC
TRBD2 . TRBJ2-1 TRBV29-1 CSVDGGTSGDNEQFF TGCAGCGTTGATGGGGGGACTAGCGGGGACAATGAGCAGTTCTTC
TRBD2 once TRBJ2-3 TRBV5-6 CASSFSVGGRSTDTQYF TGTGCCAGCAGCTTTTCAGTGGGCGGGAGATCGACAGATACGCAGTATTTT
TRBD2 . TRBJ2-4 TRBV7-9 CASSLGGTSDF TGTGCCAGCAGCTTAGGGGGGACTAGCGACTTC
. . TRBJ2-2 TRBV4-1 CASSQVVGVTGELFF TGCGCCAGCAGCCAAGTTGTGGGGGTCACCGGGGAGCTGTTTTTT
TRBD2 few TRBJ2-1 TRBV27 CASSRGLAETDNEQFF TGTGCCAGCAGTCGGGGACTAGCGGAAACGGACAATGAGCAGTTCTTC
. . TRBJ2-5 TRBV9 CASSVDGTETQYF TGTGCCAGCAGCGTAGATGGAACAGAGACCCAGTACTTC
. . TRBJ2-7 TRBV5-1 CASSFGAPTYEQYF TGCGCCAGCAGCTTTGGGGCCCCAACCTACGAGCAGTACTTC
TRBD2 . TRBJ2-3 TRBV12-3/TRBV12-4 CASSSSSGGAPDTQYF TGTGCCAGCAGTTCTTCTAGCGGGGGGGCCCCAGATACGCAGTATTTT
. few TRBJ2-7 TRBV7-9 CASSFTGAEGYEQYF TGTGCCAGCAGCTTTACGGGAGCTGAGGGCTACGAGCAGTACTTC
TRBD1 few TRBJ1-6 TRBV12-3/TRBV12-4 CASSEPGQGNSPLHF TGTGCCAGCAGTGAACCGGGACAGGGTAATTCACCCCTCCACTTT
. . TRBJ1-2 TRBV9 CASTRPGSGYTF TGTGCCAGCACCCGGCCCGGGAGTGGCTACACCTTC
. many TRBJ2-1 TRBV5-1 CASSLAQGRDEQFF TGCGCCAGCAGCTTGGCACAGGGGAGGGATGAGCAGTTCTTC
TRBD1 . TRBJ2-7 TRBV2 CASRDREAYKQYF TGTGCCAGCAGGGACAGGGAGGCGTACAAGCAGTACTTC
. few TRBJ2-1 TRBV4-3 CASSQVPSQGYNEQFF TGCGCCAGCAGCCAAGTACCTAGTCAGGGCTACAATGAGCAGTTCTTC
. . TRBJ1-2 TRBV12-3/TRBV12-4 CASSRGLRGYTF TGTGCCAGCAGCCGGGGACTAAGGGGCTACACCTTC
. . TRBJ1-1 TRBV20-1 CSARGGGNTEAFF TGCAGTGCTAGAGGAGGGGGGAACACTGAAGCTTTCTTT
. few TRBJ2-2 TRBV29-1 CSVERLATGELFF TGCAGCGTTGAAAGGCTGGCCACCGGGGAGCTGTTTTTT
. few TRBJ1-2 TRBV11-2 CASSSLGRAGVGYGYTF TGTGCCAGCAGCTCTTTAGGTCGTGCTGGAGTAGGATATGGCTACACCTTC
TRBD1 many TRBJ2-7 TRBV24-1 CATSEWTGGEQYF TGTGCCACCAGTGAGTGGACAGGGGGCGAGCAGTACTTC
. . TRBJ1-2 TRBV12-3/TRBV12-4 CASSFGGSNYGYTF TGTGCCAGCAGTTTCGGTGGATCTAACTATGGCTACACCTTC
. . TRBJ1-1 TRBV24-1 CATSRDGTEAFF TGTGCCACTAGCCGGGACGGTACTGAAGCTTTCTTT
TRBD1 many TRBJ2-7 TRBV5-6 CASSLVGIGQGYEQYF TGTGCCAGCAGCTTGGTGGGGATTGGACAGGGCTACGAGCAGTACTTC
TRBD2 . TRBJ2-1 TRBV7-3 CASSSYGGASGYYNEQFF TGTGCCAGCAGCTCCTACGGGGGTGCTAGCGGGTACTACAATGAGCAGTTCTTC